The clone carrying this T cell receptor (beta chain) is judged medium-sized (0.01 to 0.1%). The CDR3 has 14 residues. V dropped 5 bases and J dropped 2; count of bases not matched to a gene: 6. The germline CDR1 and CDR2 sequences are SGDLS and YYNGEE. The data belong to a study of T cells in Graves' hyperthyroidism and ophthalmopathy. Amplification of TCR beta CDR3 regions used RNA as the template. In the first-round RT-PCR of the TCR CDR3, the HTBI primer set was used. TCRdb fed the multiplex PCR reads into MiXCR, producing one record per CDR3 protein. The table lists around 35,000 distinct CDR3 sequences, approximately 52% of them singletons.

This TCR was sampled from a woman between 40 and 50 years old with Graves' ophthalmopathy. The sample consisted of blood. J is TRBJ1-1 and V is TRBV9; 7 bases line up with TRBD1. CDR3 nucleotides: TGTGCCAGCAGAGCTGGACAGGCTAACACTGAAGCTTTCTTT. This translates into CASRAGQANTEAFF. Supplemented by reference TRBV9 and TRBJ1-1, the full variable domain reads DSGVTQTPKHLITATGQRVTLRCSPRSGDLSVYWYQQSLDQGLQFLIQYYNGEERAKGNILERFSAQQFPDLHSELNLSSLELGDSALYFCASRAGQANTEAFFGQGTRLTVV.